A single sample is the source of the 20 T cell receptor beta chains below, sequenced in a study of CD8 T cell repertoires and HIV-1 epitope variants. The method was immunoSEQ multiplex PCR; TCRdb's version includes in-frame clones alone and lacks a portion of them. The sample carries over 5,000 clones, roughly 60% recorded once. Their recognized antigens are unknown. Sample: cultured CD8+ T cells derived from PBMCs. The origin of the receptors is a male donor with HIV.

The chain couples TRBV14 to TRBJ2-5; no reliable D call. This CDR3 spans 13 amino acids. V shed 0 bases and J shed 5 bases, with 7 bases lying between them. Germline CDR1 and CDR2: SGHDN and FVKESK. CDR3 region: CASSQDLLETQYF. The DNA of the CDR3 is TGTGCCAGCAGCCAAGACCTTTTGGAGACCCAGTACTTC. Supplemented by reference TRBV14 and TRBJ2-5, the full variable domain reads EAGVTQFPSHSVIEKGQTVTLRCDPISGHDNLYWYRRVMGKEIKFLLHFVKESKQDESGMPNNRFLAERTGGTYSTLKVQPAELEDSGVYFCASSQDLLETQYFGPGTRLLVL.

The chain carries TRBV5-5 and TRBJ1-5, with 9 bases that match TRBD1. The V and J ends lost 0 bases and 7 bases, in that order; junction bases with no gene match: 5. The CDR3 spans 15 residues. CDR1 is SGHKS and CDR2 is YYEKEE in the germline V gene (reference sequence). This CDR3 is CASSLDTGGGQPQHF. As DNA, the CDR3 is TGTGCCAGCAGCTTGGATACAGGGGGCGGCCAGCCCCAGCATTTT.

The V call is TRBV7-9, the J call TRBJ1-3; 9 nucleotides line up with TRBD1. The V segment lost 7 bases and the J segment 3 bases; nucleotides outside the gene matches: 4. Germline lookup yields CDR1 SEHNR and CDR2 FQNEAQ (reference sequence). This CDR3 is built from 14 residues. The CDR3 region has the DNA TGTGCCAGCACCGCGACAGGGGGTGGAAACACCATATATTTT. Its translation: CASTATGGGNTIYF.

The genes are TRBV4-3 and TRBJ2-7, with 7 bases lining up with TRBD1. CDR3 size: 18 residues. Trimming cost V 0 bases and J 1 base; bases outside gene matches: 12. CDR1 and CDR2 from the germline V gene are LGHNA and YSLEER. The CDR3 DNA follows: TGCGCCAGCAGCCAAGATATAGGGGGCCGAGGCGGGTCCTACGAGCAGTACTTC. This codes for CASSQDIGGRGGSYEQYF.

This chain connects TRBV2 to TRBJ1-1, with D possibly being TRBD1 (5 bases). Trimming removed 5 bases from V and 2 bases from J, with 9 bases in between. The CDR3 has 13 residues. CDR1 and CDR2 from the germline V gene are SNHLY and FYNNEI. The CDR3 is CASSTTDNTEAFF. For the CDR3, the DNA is TGTGCCAGCAGTACGACAGATAACACTGAAGCTTTCTTT.

The CDR3 protein is CASSSTQQGPGTHGYTF. In nucleotides, the CDR3 is TGTGCCAGCAGCTCAACTCAACAGGGACCGGGGACTCATGGCTACACCTTC. The rearrangement links TRBV7-9 to TRBJ1-2, with D perhaps matching TRBD1 (6 bases). This CDR3 comprises 17 residues. Trimming cost V 4 bases and J 6 bases, with 24 bases left between them. The germline V gene encodes CDR1 SEHNR and CDR2 FQNEAQ (reference sequence).

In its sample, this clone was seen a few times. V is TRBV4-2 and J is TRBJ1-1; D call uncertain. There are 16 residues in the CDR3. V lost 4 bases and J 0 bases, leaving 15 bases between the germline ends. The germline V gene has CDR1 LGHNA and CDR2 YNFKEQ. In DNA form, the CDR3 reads TGTGCCAGCAGCCCACGGTCGACCGGGCTGAACACTGAAGCTTTCTTT. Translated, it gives CASSPRSTGLNTEAFF.

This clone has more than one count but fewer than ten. CDR3 amino acids: CASSLGQGGTQPQHF. The CDR3 region has the DNA TGTGCCAGCAGTTTGGGACAGGGGGGGACTCAGCCCCAGCATTTT. This chain uses TRBV28 with TRBJ1-5; 11 nucleotides line up with TRBD1. Trimming cost V 3 bases and J 6 bases; bases outside gene matches: 4. Per germline, CDR1 MDHEN and CDR2 SYDVKM. The length of the CDR3 is 15 residues.

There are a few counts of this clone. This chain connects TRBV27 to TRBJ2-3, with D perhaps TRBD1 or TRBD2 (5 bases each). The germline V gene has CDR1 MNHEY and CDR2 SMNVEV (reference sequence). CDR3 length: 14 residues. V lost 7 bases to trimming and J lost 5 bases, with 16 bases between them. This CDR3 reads CASTRDALVDTQYF. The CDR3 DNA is TGTGCCAGCACCCGGGACGCCCTGGTAGATACGCAGTATTTT.

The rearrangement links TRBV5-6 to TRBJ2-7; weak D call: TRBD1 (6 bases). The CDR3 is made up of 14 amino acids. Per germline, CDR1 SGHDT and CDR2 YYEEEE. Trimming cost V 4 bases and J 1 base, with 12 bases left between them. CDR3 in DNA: TGTGCCAGCAGCAGAGAAGGGGGATCCTACGAGCAGTACTTC. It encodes CASSREGGSYEQYF.

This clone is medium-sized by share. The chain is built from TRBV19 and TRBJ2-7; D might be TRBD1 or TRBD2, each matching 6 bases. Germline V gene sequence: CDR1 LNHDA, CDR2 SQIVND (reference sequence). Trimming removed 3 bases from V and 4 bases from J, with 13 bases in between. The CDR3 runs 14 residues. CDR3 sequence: CASSISSGAYEQYF. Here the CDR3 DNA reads TGTGCCAGTAGTATCTCGTCGGGGGCTTACGAGCAGTACTTC.

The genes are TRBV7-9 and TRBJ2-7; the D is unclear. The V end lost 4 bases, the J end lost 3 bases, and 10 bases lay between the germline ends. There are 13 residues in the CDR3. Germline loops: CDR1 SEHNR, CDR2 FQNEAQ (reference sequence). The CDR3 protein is CASSSPFDYEQYF. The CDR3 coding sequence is TGTGCCAGCAGCTCCCCATTTGACTACGAGCAGTACTTC.

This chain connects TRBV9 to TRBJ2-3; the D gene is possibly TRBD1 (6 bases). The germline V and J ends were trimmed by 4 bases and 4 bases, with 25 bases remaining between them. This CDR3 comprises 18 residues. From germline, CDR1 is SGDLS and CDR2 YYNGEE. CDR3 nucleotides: TGTGCCAGCAGCATGCCCGGTCCCGGACAGATATCTGCAGATACGCAGTATTTT. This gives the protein CASSMPGPGQISADTQYF.

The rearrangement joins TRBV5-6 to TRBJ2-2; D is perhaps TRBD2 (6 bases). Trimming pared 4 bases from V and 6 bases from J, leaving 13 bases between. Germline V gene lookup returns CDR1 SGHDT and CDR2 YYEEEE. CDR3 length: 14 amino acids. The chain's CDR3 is CASSPGWGAGELFF. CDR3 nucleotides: TGTGCCAGCAGCCCCGGGTGGGGGGCCGGGGAGCTGTTTTTT.

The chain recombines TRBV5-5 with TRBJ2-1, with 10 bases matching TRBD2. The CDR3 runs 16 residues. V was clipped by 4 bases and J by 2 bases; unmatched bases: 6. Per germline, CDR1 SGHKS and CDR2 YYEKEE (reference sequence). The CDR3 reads CASSVAGGPPYNEQFF. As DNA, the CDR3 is TGTGCCAGCAGCGTAGCGGGAGGCCCCCCCTACAATGAGCAGTTCTTC.

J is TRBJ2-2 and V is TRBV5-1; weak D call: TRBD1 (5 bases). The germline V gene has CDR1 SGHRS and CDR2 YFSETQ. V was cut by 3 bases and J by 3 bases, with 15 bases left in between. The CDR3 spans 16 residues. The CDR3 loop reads CASSSNEGVDTGELFF. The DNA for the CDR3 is TGCGCCAGCAGCTCGAATGAAGGGGTGGACACCGGGGAGCTGTTTTTT.

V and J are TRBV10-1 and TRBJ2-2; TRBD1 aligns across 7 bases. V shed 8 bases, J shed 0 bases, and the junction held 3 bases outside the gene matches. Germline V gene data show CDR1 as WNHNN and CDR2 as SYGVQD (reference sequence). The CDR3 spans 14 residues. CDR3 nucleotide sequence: TGCGCCAGCCGGGACAGCGCGAACACCGGGGAGCTGTTTTTT. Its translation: CASRDSANTGELFF.

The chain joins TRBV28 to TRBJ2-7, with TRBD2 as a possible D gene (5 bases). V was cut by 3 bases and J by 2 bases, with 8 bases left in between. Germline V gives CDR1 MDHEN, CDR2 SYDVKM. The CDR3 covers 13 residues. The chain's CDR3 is CASSLFGAYEQYF. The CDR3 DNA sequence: TGTGCCAGCAGTTTGTTCGGGGCCTACGAGCAGTACTTC.

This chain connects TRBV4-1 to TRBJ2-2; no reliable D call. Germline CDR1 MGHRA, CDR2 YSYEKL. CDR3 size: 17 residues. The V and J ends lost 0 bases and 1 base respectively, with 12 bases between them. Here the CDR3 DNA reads TGCGCCAGCAGCCAAGAGGGGAATCAGATGAACACCGGGGAGCTGTTTTTT. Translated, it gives CASSQEGNQMNTGELFF.

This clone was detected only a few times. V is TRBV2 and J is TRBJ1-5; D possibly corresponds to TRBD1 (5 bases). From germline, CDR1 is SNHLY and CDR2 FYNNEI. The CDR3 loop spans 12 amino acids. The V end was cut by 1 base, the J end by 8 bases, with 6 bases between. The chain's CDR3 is CASSEGGEPQHF. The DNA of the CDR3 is TGTGCCAGCAGTGAAGGAGGGGAGCCCCAGCATTTT. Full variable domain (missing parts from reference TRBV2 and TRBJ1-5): EPEVTQTPSHQVTQMGQEVILRCVPISNHLYFYWYRQILGQKVEFLVSFYNNEISEKSEIFDDQFSVERPDGSNFTLKIRSTKLEDSAMYFCASSEGGEPQHFGDGTRLSIL.